This T cell receptor (beta chain) came from a study of cytomegalovirus exposure and HLA in healthy donors. General study results and limits: Later analysis demonstrated an association between a missense DCLRE1C variant and TCR beta V- and J-gene trimming. DRB1 showed the most TCR associations and HLA-C the fewest in a later analysis, as rates varied by HLA locus. A highly shared variant cluster was judged a likely technical artifact.

The PCR was carried out with 60 Vbeta primers and 13 Jbeta primers. Data came from immunoSEQ multiplex PCR; TCRdb stores just in-frame clones and leaves some out. The sample has 100,000 to 150,000 clones; around 73% are singletons. Turning to this clone: The target antigen is unknown.

Sequencing was carried out using PBMCs. The sequence was collected from a female donor in good health and CMV-seronegative.

The CDR3: CASSQGNQPQHF. The CDR3 DNA reads as TGTGCCAGCAGTCAGGGGAATCAGCCCCAGCATTTT. V gene TRBV2 combines with J gene TRBJ1-5, with D perhaps TRBD1 (6 bases). CDR1 is SNHLY, CDR2 FYNNEI, per germline. Trimming took off 5 bases at V and 4 bases at J, with 6 bases between the two ends. The CDR3 extends over 12 amino acids. The full variable domain, in which reference TRBV2 and TRBJ1-5 provide the parts outside the CDR3, is EPEVTQTPSHQVTQMGQEVILRCVPISNHLYFYWYRQILGQKVEFLVSFYNNEISEKSEIFDDQFSVERPDGSNFTLKIRSTKLEDSAMYFCASSQGNQPQHFGDGTRLSIL.